These T cell receptor beta chains were read from a single sample in a study of blood T cell repertoires in COVID-19. The data were produced by immunoSEQ multiplex PCR, yet TCRdb's version contains in-frame clones alone and is incomplete. Of 150,000 to 200,000 clones listed, roughly 80% are singletons. The sequencing sample was made of peripheral blood. Source of these receptors: a human donor with acute or convalescent COVID-19. The donor label of this sample is uncertain. CDR3s include the opening cysteine and the closing phenylalanine or tryptophan. Fields, in order: clone size, D gene, J gene, V gene, CDR3 DNA, CDR3 protein. D genes are given only for firm matches. Size tells how often a clone was seen (once, few, many) or the class of an expanded clone, and some rows leave it out.

.,TRBD2,TRBJ2-2,TRBV4-2,TGTGCCAGCAGCCAAGAGGGGCCGACTAGCTCGGACACCGGGGAGCTGTTTTTT,CASSQEGPTSSDTGELFF
.,TRBD2,TRBJ2-1,TRBV6-5,TGTGCCAGCACGTCCGGGACTAGCGGGAGTAATGAGCAGTTCTTC,CASTSGTSGSNEQFF
few,.,TRBJ2-1,TRBV9,TGTGCCAGCAGCGTAGATGGGGCTATCTACAATGAGCAGTTCTTC,CASSVDGAIYNEQFF
.,TRBD1,TRBJ2-1,TRBV28,TGTGCCAGCAGGCCAAACCTTACAGGGGGCAAGTTCAATGAGCAGTTCTTC,CASRPNLTGGKFNEQFF
.,.,TRBJ2-7,TRBV30,TGTGCCTGGAGCTACGGACACGAGAGGGAGCAGTACTTC,CAWSYGHEREQYF
.,.,TRBJ1-1,TRBV3-1/TRBV3-2,TGTGCCAGCAGCCCAGGGATCACCCGACCCGAAGCTTTCTTT,CASSPGITRPEAFF
.,TRBD2,TRBJ2-5,TRBV11-2,TGTGCCAGCAGCTTAGGACTAGCGGCGATCCAAGAGACCCAGTACTTC,CASSLGLAAIQETQYF
.,TRBD2,TRBJ2-3,TRBV9,TGTGCCAGCAGCCCGCCGGGACTAGCGGGAGGGCGAGATACGCAGTATTTT,CASSPPGLAGGRDTQYF
.,.,TRBJ2-1,TRBV5-1,TGCGCCAGCAGTCCCCCCGGACTGGTCTCCTACAATGAGCAGTTCTTC,CASSPPGLVSYNEQFF
.,.,TRBJ1-5,TRBV5-1,TGCGCCAGCAGCTTGGAAGGAGGCAATCAGCCCCAGCATTTT,CASSLEGGNQPQHF
.,.,TRBJ2-2,TRBV5-1,TGCGCCAGCAGCGCCTCCGGACAGTCCACCGGGGAGCTGTTTTTT,CASSASGQSTGELFF
few,TRBD1,TRBJ2-7,TRBV5-6,TGTGCCAGCAGCCGGCGCATGGAGACAGGGGCCTACGAGCAGTACTTC,CASSRRMETGAYEQYF
.,.,TRBJ2-7,TRBV2,TGTGCCAGCAGCGCCGAACAATACGAGCAGTACTTC,CASSAEQYEQYF
.,.,TRBJ2-3,TRBV9,TGTGCCAGCAGCGTAGCGGGTCGGGGCACAGATACGCAGTATTTT,CASSVAGRGTDTQYF
.,.,TRBJ2-5,TRBV4-2,TGTGCCAGCAGCCAAGGTCAAAAGCTCGAACCCCCCCCCATGCCGGAGACCCAGTACTTC,CASSQGQKLEPPPMPETQYF
.,.,TRBJ2-1,TRBV11-1,TGTGCCAGCAGCTCAGGACTAAGCTCCTACAATGAGCAGTTCTTC,CASSSGLSSYNEQFF
.,.,TRBJ1-1,TRBV30,TGTGCCTGGCGCCACGACATCGAAGCTTTCTTT,CAWRHDIEAFF
.,TRBD2,TRBJ2-1,TRBV3-1/TRBV3-2,TGTGCCAGCAGCCAAGCCAGCGGGGGAAGTGATGAGCAGTTCTTC,CASSQASGGSDEQFF
.,.,TRBJ1-6,TRBV6-8,TGTGCCAGCAGTACAGGTAATTCACCCCTCCACTTT,CASSTGNSPLHF
.,.,TRBJ1-3,TRBV5-1,TGCGCCAGCAGCTCCGCGGGGTTTGCTGGAAACACCATATATTTT,CASSSAGFAGNTIYF
.,.,TRBJ1-3,TRBV15,TGTGCCACCAGCAGCCCGGAACAGGGCAGAAACACCATATATTTT,CATSSPEQGRNTIYF
once,.,TRBJ2-2,TRBV27,TGTGCCAGCAGTTGGTGGCAGAACACCGGGGAGCTGTTTTTT,CASSWWQNTGELFF
.,.,TRBJ2-3,TRBV21-1,TGTGCCCGATCCCAGTCTAGGGCGGGGAGACCTACTAGCACAGATACGCAGTATTTT,CARSQSRAGRPTSTDTQYF
.,.,TRBJ1-1,TRBV5-1,TGCGCCAGCAGCTTAACCACAGTGAACACTGAAGCTTTCTTT,CASSLTTVNTEAFF
.,.,TRBJ1-3,TRBV7-6,TGTGCCAGCAGACAGGGACCGACCTCTGGAAACACCATATATTTT,CASRQGPTSGNTIYF
.,TRBD1,TRBJ1-3,TRBV30,TGTGCCTGGAGTGCCGACAGGGGGTTCTCTGGAAACACCATATATTTT,CAWSADRGFSGNTIYF
.,.,TRBJ1-5,TRBV6-5,TGTGCCAGCAGCCAGGGAAATAGCAATCAGCCCCAGCATTTT,CASSQGNSNQPQHF
.,.,TRBJ1-2,TRBV12-3/TRBV12-4,TGTGCCAGCAGTTTAAAGAGTACTTATGGCTACACCTTC,CASSLKSTYGYTF
once,TRBD1,TRBJ2-7,TRBV11-2,TGTGCCAGCAGCTCATACAGGGGGCGCGGCGCCTACGAGCAGTACTTC,CASSSYRGRGAYEQYF
.,.,TRBJ2-2,TRBV2,TGTGCCAGCAGTGCCGACTGGAACACCGGGGAGCTGTTTTTT,CASSADWNTGELFF
few,TRBD2,TRBJ2-1,TRBV10-2,TGCGCCAGCAGTAATTTAGCGGGAGCAAGTGAGCAGTTCTTC,CASSNLAGASEQFF
.,.,TRBJ2-5,TRBV5-1,TGCGCCAGCAGCTCACAGGGTCAAGAGACCCAGTACTTC,CASSSQGQETQYF
once,TRBD1,TRBJ1-4,TRBV7-2,TGTGCCAGCAGCTTGCTGGGGACAGATGAAAAACTGTTTTTT,CASSLLGTDEKLFF
.,.,TRBJ1-2,TRBV6-6,TGTGCCAGCAGTTACTTGGCAGTTCCTTATGGCTACACCTTC,CASSYLAVPYGYTF
.,TRBD2,TRBJ2-3,TRBV5-1,TGCGCCAGCAAAGCGGGAGGAGGGGCAGATACGCAGTATTTT,CASKAGGGADTQYF
.,TRBD2,TRBJ2-3,TRBV6-4,TGTGCCAGCAGTGACTCTTTGGTAGCGGGAGCTAACACAGATACGCAGTATTTT,CASSDSLVAGANTDTQYF
.,.,TRBJ1-3,TRBV30,TGTGCCTGGACCCGAGGAGGGAGCTCTGGAAACACCATATATTTT,CAWTRGGSSGNTIYF